A selection of T cell receptor beta chains follows, all from one sample in a study of blood T cell repertoires in COVID-19. Using immunoSEQ multiplex PCR, the repertoire was profiled, and TCRdb retains in-frame clones only, with some absent. This sample has about 320,000 clones, with more than 75% found just once. Sequenced sample: PBMCs or T cells enriched from blood (not recorded which). These receptors originate from a woman aged 18-29 years who had recovered from COVID-19. The CDR3 runs from the conserved cysteine through the conserved F or W.

cdr3_aa	j_call	v_call	cdr3_length
CASSLSFPRTGRPEAFF	TRBJ1-1	TRBV27	17
CASSVLVGTTQFF	TRBJ2-1	TRBV10-1	13
CASSRYGGGYTF	TRBJ1-2	TRBV7-8	12
CASSQEAQNTEAFF	TRBJ1-1	TRBV3-1/TRBV3-2	14
CASSPSGSRADTQYF	TRBJ2-3	TRBV7-2	15
CASRKDTADNYEQYF	TRBJ2-7	TRBV2	15
CASSVGQGMNTEAFF	TRBJ1-1	TRBV9	15
CASSTRETEAFF	TRBJ1-1	TRBV19	12
CASSVAAGTGGDEQYF	TRBJ2-7	TRBV9	16
CATGQGALPQETQYF	TRBJ2-5	TRBV24-1	15
CASSSLAGLSDTEAFF	TRBJ1-1	TRBV19	16
CASSLFGSAGLYSPLHF	TRBJ1-6	TRBV28	17
CAWSVTAKETQYF	TRBJ2-5	TRBV30	13
CASSPQRDPNYGYTF	TRBJ1-2	TRBV18	15
CASSSIPSGGRNEQFF	TRBJ2-1	TRBV7-7	16
CASSPFNEQFF	TRBJ2-1	TRBV7-9	11
CASSSLRQEDYGYTF	TRBJ1-2	TRBV5-8	15
CASSLGQGGYGYTF	TRBJ1-2	TRBV27	14
CASSYVAGMATEAFF	TRBJ1-1	TRBV6-5	15
CASREVGPQHF	TRBJ1-5	TRBV28	11
CASSLTQLNSPLHF	TRBJ1-6	TRBV5-6	14
CASRGRDRGRAGELFF	TRBJ2-2	TRBV5-5	16
CASSLQGASGYTF	TRBJ1-2	TRBV27	13
CASSRDRSNYGYTF	TRBJ1-2	TRBV19	14
CASSPTDLSYEQYF	TRBJ2-7	TRBV18	14
CASSLLPLTGTEFF	TRBJ2-1	TRBV5-1	14
CASGLPGTAEAFF	TRBJ1-1	TRBV12-5	13
CASSEYAGRGEDTQYF	TRBJ2-3	TRBV6-1	16
CASSGIVGKVNRGEAFF	TRBJ1-1	TRBV11-2	17
CASSSDRGSGYTF	TRBJ1-2	TRBV5-1	13
CASNIDGDFSNQPQHF	TRBJ1-5	TRBV19	16
CASSRRLAGDYNEQFF	TRBJ2-1	TRBV13	16
CASSQDRRSGGLYEQFF	TRBJ2-1	TRBV3-1/TRBV3-2	17
CASSLERALRGQYF	TRBJ2-7	TRBV7-2	14